This T cell receptor (beta chain) stems from a study of T-cell memory formation after mild COVID-19. This CDR3 spans 14 amino acids. CDR1 and CDR2 from the germline V gene are SEHNR and FQNEAQ (reference sequence). Deletions cut 5 bases from V and 0 bases from J, with 11 bases between. TCRdb reprocessed the 5' RACE reads via MiXCR and lists one record per CDR3 protein. This table has about half a million distinct CDR3 sequences, roughly 20% appearing once. This clonotype was seen only a few times. The sample taken for sequencing was PBMCs or a T cell subset sorted from them (not recorded which). The gene calls are TRBV7-9 and TRBJ2-7, with no clear D. The receptor comes from an adult woman who had mild COVID-19 (a few samples of this study predate the infection). Cell type and time point are not known. For the CDR3, the DNA is TGTGCCAGCAGCCCCAGGCTGAGCTCCTACGAGCAGTACTTC. The encoded protein is CASSPRLSSYEQYF. Complete variable domain (other parts from reference TRBV7-9 and TRBJ2-7): DTGVSQNPRHKITKRGQNVTFRCDPISEHNRLYWYRQTLGQGPEFLTYFQNEAQLEKSRLLSDRFSAERPKGSFSTLEIQRTEQGDSAMYLCASSPRLSSYEQYFGPGTRLTVT.